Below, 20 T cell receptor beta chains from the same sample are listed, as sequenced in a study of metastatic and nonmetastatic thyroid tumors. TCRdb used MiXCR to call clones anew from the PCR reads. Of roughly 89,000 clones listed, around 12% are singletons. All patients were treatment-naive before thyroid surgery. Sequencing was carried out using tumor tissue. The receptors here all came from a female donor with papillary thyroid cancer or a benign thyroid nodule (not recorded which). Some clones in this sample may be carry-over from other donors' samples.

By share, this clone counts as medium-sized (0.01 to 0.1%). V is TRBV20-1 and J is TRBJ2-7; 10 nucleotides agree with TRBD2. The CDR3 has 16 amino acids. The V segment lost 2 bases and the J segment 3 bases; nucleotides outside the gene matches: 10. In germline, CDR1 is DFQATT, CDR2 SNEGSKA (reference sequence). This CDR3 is CSARSPSGRADYEQYF. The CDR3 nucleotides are TGCAGTGCTAGATCCCCCAGCGGGAGGGCCGACTACGAGCAGTACTTC.

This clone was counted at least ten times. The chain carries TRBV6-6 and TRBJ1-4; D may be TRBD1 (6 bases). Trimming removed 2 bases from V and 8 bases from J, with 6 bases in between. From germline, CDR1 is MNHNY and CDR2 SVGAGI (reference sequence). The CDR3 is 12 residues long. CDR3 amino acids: CASSYGTEKLFF. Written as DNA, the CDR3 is TGTGCCAGCAGTTACGGGACAGAAAAACTGTTTTTT.

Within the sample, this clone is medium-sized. Here the CDR3 reads CASSVSQGEPYEQYF. CDR3 nucleotide sequence: TGCGCCAGCAGCGTGAGCCAGGGGGAACCCTACGAGCAGTACTTC. The chain combines TRBV5-1 with TRBJ2-7; 7 bases are shared with TRBD1. With V trimmed by 4 bases and J by 2 bases, 9 bases remained unmatched. CDR1 and CDR2 (germline): SGHRS, YFSETQ. The CDR3 has 15 residues.

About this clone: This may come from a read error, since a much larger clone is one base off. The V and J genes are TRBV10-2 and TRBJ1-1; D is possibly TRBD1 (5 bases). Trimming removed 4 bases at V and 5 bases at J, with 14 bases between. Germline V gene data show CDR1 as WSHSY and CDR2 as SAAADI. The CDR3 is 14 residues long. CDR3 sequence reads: CASSVRGAKTEAFF. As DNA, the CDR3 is TGCGCCAGCAGTGTTCGAGGGGCGAAGACTGAAGCTTTCTTT.

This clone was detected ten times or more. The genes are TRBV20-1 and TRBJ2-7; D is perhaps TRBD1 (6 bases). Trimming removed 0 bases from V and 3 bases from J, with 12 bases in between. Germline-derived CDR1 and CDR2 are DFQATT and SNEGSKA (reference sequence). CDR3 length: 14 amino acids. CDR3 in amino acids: CSARDSGTLYEQYF. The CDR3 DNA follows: TGCAGTGCTAGAGATTCGGGGACACTCTACGAGCAGTACTTC.

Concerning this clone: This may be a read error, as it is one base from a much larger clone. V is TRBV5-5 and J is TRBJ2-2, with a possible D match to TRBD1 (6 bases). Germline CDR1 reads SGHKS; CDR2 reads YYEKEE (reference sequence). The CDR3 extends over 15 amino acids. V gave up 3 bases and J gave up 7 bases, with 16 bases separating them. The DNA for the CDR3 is TGTGCCAGCAGCTCCCCAACAGGGTTAGTCGGGGAGCTGTTTTTT. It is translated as CASSSPTGLVGELFF.

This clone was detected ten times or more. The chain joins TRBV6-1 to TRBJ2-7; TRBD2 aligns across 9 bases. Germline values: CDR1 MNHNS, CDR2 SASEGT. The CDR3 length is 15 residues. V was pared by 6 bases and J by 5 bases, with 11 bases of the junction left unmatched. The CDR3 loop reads CASRSSGSPPNEQYF. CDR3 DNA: TGTGCCAGCAGAAGTAGCGGGAGCCCCCCGAACGAGCAGTACTTC.

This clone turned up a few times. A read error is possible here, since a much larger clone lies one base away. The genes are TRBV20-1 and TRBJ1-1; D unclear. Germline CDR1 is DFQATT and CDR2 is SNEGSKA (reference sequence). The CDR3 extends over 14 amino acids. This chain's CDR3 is CGASAGRGVGEAFF. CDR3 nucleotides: TGCGGTGCTAGTGCCGGACGGGGAGTCGGTGAAGCTTTCTTT.

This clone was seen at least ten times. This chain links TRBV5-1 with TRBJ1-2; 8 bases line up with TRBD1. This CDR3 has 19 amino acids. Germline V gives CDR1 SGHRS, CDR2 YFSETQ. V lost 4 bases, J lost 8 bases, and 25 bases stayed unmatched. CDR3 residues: CASSRLPGGAGLAFDGYTF. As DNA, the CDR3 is TGCGCCAGCAGCCGTTTGCCAGGGGGCGCGGGCCTGGCGTTTGACGGCTACACCTTC. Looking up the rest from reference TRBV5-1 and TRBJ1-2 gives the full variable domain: KAGVTQTPRYLIKTRGQQVTLSCSPISGHRSVSWYQQTPGQGLQFLFEYFSETQRNKGNFPGRFSGRQFSNSRSEMNVSTLELGDSALYLCASSRLPGGAGLAFDGYTFGSGTRLTVV.

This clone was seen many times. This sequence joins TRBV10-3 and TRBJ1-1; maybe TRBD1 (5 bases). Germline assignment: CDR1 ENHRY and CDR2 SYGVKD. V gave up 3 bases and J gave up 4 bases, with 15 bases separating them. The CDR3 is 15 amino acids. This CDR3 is CAISDRADRSTEAFF. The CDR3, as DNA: TGTGCCATCAGTGACAGGGCCGATCGAAGCACTGAAGCTTTCTTT.

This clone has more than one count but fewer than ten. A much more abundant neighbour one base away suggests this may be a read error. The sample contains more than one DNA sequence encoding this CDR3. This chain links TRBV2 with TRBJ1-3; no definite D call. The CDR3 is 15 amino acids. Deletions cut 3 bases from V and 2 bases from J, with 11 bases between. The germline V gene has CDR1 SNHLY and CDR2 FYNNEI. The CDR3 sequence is CASSDPPGAGNTIYF. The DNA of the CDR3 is TGTGCCAGCAGTGACCCCCCAGGTGCTGGAAACACCATATATTTT.

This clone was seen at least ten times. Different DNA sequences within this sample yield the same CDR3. This chain's CDR3 is CSAASRGVSYEQYF. In DNA form, the CDR3 reads TGCAGCGCCGCTAGTCGGGGGGTCTCCTACGAGCAGTACTTC. The V and J genes are TRBV29-1 and TRBJ2-7; 7 bases fit TRBD2. V gave up 7 bases and J gave up 0 bases; unmatched junction bases: 9. Germline CDR1 is SQVTM and CDR2 is ANQGSEA. The CDR3 is 14 amino acids.

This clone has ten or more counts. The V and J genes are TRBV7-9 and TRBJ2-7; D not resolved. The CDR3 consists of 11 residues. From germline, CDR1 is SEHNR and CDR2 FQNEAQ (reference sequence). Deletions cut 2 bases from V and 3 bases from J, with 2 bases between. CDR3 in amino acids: CASSLHYEQYF. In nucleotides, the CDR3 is TGTGCCAGCAGCTTACACTACGAGCAGTACTTC. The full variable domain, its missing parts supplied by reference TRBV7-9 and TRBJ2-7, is DTGVSQNPRHKITKRGQNVTFRCDPISEHNRLYWYRQTLGQGPEFLTYFQNEAQLEKSRLLSDRFSAERPKGSFSTLEIQRTEQGDSAMYLCASSLHYEQYFGPGTRLTVT.

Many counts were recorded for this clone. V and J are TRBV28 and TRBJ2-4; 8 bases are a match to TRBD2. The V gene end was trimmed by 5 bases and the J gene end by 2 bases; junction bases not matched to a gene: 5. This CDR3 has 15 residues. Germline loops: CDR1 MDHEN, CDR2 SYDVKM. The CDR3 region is CASSEIAGPKNIQYF. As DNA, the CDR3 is TGTGCCAGCAGTGAGATAGCGGGACCCAAAAACATTCAGTACTTC.

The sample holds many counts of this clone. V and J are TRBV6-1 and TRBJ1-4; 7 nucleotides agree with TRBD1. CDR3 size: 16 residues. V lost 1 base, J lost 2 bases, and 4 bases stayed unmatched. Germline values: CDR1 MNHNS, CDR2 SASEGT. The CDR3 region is CASSEVAGGTNEKLFF. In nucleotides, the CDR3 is TGTGCCAGCAGTGAAGTGGCAGGGGGGACTAATGAAAAACTGTTTTTT.

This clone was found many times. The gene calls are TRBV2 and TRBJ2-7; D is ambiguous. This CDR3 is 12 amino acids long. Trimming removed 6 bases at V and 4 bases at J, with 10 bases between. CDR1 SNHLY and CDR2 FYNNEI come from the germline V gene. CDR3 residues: CASRAHAYEQYF. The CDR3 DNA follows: TGTGCCAGCAGAGCCCACGCATACGAGCAGTACTTC.

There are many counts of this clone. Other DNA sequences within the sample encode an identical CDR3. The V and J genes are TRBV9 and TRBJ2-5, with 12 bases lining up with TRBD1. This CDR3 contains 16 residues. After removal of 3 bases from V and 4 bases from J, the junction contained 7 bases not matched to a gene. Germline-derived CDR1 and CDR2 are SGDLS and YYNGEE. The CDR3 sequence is CASSAPGQGARETQYF. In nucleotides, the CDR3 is TGTGCCAGCAGCGCTCCGGGACAGGGGGCTCGAGAGACCCAGTACTTC.

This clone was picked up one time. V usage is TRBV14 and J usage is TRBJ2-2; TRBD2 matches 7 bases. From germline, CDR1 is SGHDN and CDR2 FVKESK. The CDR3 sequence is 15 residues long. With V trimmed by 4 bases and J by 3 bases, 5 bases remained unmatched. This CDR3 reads CASSPGTNYTGELFF. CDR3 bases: TGTGCCAGCAGCCCCGGGACTAACTACACCGGGGAGCTGTTTTTT.

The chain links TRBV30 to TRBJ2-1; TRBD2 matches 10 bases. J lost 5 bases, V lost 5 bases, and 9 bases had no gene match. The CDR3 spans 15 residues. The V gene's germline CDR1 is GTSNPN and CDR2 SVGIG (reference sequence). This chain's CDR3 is CAWGLAGERDNEQFF. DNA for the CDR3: TGTGCCTGGGGCCTAGCGGGAGAGAGGGACAATGAGCAGTTCTTC.

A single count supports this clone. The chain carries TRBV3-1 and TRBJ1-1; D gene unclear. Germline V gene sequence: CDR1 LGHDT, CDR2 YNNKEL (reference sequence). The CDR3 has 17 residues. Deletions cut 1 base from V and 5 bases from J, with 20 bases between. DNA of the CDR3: TGTGCCAGCAGCCAAGCCTTAATCGCGGGCCTACAAACTGAAGCTTTCTTT. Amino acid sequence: CASSQALIAGLQTEAFF.